This T cell receptor (beta chain) was obtained from a study of blood T cell repertoires in COVID-19. Across the whole study: COVID-19 samples collected from the United States, Italy and Spain covered acute and convalescent phases. In each case, the material was cDNA or gDNA derived from T cells, B-cell-depleted T cells, or PBMCs.

Data came from immunoSEQ multiplex PCR; TCRdb stores just in-frame clones and leaves some out. This table has under 100,000 clones, around 80% appearing once. On this clone itself: Relative to the germline gene, one junction end is altered; a read error may explain this.

Germline assignment: CDR1 ENHRY and CDR2 SYGVKD. There are 16 residues in the CDR3. This TCR was sampled from a man aged 55 to 70 with acute or convalescent COVID-19. This chain connects TRBV10-3 to TRBJ2-3, with TRBD2 as a possible D gene (7 bases). The source material was peripheral blood. The CDR3 region is CAIGGSREGGTDTQYF. The DNA of the CDR3 is TGTGCCATCGGAGGGTCGAGGGAGGGGGGCACAGATACGCAGTACTTT.